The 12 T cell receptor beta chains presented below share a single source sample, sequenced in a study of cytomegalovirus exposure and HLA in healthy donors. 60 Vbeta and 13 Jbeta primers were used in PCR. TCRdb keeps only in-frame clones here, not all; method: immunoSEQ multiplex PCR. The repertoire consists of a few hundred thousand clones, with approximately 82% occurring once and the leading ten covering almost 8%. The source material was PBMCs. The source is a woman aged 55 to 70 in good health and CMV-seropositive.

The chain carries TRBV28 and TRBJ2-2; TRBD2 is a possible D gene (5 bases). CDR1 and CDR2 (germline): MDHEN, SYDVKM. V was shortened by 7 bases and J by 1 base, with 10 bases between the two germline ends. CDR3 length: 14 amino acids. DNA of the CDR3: TGTGCCAGCATCAGGCGGGTGAACACCGGGGAGCTGTTTTTT. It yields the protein CASIRRVNTGELFF.

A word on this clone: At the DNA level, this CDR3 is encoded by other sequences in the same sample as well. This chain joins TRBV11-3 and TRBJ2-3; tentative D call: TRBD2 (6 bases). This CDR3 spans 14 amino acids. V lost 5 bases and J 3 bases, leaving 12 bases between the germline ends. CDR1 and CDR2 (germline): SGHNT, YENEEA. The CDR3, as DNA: TGTGCCAGCAGCCCAGGAGGGTCTACAGATACGCAGTATTTT. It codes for CASSPGGSTDTQYF.

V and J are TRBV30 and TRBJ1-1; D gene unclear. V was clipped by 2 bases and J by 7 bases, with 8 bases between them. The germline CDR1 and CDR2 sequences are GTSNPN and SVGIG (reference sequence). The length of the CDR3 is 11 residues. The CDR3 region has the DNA TGTGCCTGGAGTTCGGGTTTTGAAGCTTTCTTT. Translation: CAWSSGFEAFF.

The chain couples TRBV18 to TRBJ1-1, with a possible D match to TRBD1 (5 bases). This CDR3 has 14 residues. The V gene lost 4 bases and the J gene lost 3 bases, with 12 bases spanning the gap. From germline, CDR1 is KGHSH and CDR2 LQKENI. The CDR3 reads CASSRAGSYTEAFF. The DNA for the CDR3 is TGTGCCAGCTCACGAGCAGGGTCCTACACTGAAGCTTTCTTT.

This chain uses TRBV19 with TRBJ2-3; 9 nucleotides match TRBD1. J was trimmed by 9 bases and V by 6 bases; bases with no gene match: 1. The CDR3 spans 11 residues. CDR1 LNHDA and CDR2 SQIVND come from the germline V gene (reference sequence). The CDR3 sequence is CASRTGGTQYF. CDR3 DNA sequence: TGTGCCAGTAGAACAGGGGGCACGCAGTATTTT.

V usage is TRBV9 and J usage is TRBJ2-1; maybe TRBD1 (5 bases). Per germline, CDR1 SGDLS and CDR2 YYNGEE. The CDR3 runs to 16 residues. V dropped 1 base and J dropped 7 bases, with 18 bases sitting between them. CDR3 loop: CASSVSSRAGRNEQFF. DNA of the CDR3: TGTGCCAGCAGCGTAAGTTCCAGGGCAGGACGGAATGAGCAGTTCTTC. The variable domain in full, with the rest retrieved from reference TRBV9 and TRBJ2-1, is DSGVTQTPKHLITATGQRVTLRCSPRSGDLSVYWYQQSLDQGLQFLIQYYNGEERAKGNILERFSAQQFPDLHSELNLSSLELGDSALYFCASSVSSRAGRNEQFFGPGTRLTVL.

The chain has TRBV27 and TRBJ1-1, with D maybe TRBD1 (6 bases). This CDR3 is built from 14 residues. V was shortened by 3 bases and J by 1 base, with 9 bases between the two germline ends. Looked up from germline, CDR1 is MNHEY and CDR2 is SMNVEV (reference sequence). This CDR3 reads CASSFSRGNTEAFF. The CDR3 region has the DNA TGTGCCAGCAGTTTTTCCAGGGGGAACACTGAAGCTTTCTTT.

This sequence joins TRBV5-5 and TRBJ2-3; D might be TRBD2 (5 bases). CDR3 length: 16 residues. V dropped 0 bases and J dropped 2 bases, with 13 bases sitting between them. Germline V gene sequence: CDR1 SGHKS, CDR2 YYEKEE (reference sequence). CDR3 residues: CASSLGGSGPTDTQYF. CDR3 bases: TGTGCCAGCAGCTTGGGTGGGAGTGGCCCCACAGATACGCAGTATTTT.

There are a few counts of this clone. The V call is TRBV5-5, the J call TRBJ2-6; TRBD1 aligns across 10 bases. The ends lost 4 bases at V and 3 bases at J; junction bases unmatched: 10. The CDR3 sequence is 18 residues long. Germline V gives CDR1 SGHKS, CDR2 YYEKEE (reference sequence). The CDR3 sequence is CASSPGQGSVRGANVLTF. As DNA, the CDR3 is TGTGCCAGCAGCCCGGGACAGGGGAGTGTTCGTGGGGCCAACGTCCTGACTTTC.

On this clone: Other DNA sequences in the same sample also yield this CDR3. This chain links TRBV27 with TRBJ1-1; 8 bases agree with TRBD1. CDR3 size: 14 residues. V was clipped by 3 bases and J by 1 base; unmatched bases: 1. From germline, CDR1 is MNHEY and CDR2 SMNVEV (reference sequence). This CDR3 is CASSFDRGNTEAFF. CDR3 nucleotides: TGTGCCAGCAGTTTCGACAGGGGGAACACTGAAGCTTTCTTT.

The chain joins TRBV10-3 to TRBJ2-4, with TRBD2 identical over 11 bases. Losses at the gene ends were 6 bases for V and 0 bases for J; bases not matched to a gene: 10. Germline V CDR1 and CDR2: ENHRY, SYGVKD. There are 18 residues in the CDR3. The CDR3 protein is CAISPTSGNSLAKNIQYF. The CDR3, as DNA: TGTGCCATCAGCCCGACTAGCGGGAATTCTCTAGCCAAAAACATTCAGTACTTC.

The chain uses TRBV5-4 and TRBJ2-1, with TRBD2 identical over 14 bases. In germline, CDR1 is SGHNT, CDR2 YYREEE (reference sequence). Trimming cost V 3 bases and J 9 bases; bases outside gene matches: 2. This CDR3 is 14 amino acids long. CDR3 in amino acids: CASSWGLAGVEQFF. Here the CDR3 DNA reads TGTGCCAGCAGCTGGGGACTAGCGGGAGTTGAGCAGTTCTTC.